This record covers a single TCR beta chain. The antigen remains unidentified. Libraries were prepared by immunoSEQ multiplex PCR; TCRdb keeps only in-frame clonotypes and omits some of them. The table shows 150,000 or so clones, with about 85% occurring only once. These data come from a study of T cell responses to AZD1222 COVID-19 vaccine. Trimming removed 3 bases from V and 4 bases from J; junction bases left unmatched: 7. The CDR3 length is 16 residues. Germline loops: CDR1 LNHDA, CDR2 SQIVND (reference sequence). Findings of the study overall: With two AZD1222 doses given, Spike-specific TCR breadth and depth both rose. Donors were chiefly white British, with a greater number of females, and clonal diversity was perhaps underestimated. Of spike-specific TCRs, nearly half reportedly target regions left unmutated in variants.

The sample was peripheral blood, taken on day 0 of AZD1222 vaccination. The chain uses TRBV19 and TRBJ2-7; TRBD1 agrees at 12 bases. The sequence was collected from an adult in good health. CDR3 amino acids: CASSILRDRGRYEQYF. For the CDR3, the DNA is TGTGCCAGTAGTATCCTCCGGGACAGGGGGCGGTACGAGCAGTACTTC.